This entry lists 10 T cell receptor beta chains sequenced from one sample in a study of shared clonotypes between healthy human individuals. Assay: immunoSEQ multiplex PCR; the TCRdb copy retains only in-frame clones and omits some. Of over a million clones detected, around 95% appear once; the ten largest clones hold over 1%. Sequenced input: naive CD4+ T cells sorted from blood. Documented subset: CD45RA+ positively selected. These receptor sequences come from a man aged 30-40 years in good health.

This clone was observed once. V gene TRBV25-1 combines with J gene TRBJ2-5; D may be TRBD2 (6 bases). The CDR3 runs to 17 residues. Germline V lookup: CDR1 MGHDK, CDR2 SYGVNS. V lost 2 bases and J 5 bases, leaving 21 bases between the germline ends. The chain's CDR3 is CASSEKVAVRGSETQYF. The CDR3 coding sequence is TGTGCCAGCAGTGAAAAAGTAGCGGTGAGGGGAAGTGAGACCCAGTACTTC.

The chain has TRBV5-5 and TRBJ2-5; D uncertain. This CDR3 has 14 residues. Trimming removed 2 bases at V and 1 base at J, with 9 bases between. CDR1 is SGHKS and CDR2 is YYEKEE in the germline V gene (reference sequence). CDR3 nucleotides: TGTGCCAGCAGCTTAAGACCAGCCCAAGAGACCCAGTACTTC. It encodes CASSLRPAQETQYF.

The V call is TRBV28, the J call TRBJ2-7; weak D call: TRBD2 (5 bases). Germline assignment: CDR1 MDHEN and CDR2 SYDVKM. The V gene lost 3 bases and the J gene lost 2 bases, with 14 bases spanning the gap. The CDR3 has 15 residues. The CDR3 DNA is TGTGCCAGCAGTTTGGCCGGAGCGGAAACCTACGAGCAGTACTTC. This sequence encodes CASSLAGAETYEQYF.

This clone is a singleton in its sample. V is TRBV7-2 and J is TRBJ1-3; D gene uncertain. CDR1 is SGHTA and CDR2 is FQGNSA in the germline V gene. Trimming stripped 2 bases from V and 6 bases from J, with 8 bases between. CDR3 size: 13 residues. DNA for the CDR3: TGTGCCAGCAGCTTAATACAGCAAAACACCATATATTTT. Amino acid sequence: CASSLIQQNTIYF.

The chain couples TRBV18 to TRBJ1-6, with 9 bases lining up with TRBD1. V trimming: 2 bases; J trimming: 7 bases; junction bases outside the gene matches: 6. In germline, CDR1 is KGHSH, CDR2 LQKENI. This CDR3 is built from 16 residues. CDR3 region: CASSPTIGQGNSPLHF. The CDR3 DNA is TGTGCCAGCTCACCAACTATTGGACAGGGGAATTCACCCCTCCACTTT.

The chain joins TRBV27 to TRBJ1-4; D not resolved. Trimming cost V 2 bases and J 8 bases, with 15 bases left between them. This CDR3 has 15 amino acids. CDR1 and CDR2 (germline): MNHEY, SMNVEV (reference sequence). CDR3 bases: TGTGCCAGCAGTTTAACCGCGAACTTATGGGAAAAACTGTTTTTT. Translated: CASSLTANLWEKLFF.

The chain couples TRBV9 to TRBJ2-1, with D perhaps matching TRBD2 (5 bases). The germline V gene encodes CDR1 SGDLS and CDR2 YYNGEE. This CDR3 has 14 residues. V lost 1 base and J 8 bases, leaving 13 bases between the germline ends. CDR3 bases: TGTGCCAGCAGCGTACCGGGGTTATGGCATGAGCAGTTCTTC. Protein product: CASSVPGLWHEQFF.

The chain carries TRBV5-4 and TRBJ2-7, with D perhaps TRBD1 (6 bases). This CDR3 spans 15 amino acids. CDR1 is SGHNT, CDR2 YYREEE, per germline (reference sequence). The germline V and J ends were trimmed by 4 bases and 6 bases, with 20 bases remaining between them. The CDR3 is CASSGGQLKVFEQYF. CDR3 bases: TGTGCCAGCAGCGGAGGACAGCTCAAGGTGTTCGAGCAGTACTTC.

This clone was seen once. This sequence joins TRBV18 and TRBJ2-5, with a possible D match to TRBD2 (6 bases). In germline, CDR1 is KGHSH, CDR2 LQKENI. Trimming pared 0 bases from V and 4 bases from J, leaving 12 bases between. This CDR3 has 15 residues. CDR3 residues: CASSPPSAGSETQYF. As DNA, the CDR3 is TGTGCCAGCTCACCACCGTCTGCGGGGTCAGAGACCCAGTACTTC.

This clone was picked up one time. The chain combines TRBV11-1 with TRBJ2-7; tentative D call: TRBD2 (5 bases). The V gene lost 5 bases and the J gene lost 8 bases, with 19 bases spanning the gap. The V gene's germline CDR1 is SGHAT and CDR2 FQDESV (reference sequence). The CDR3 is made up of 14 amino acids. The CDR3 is CASSLPSSMGKQYF. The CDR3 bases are TGTGCCAGCAGCCTCCCGTCTAGCATGGGGAAGCAGTACTTC.